The 24 T cell receptor beta chains reported below all come from one sample, sequenced in a study of cytomegalovirus exposure and HLA in healthy donors (dated by TCRdb to the late 2010s). Receptors were amplified or captured by the immunoSEQ multiplex PCR assay. The multiplex PCR relied on a mix of 60 forward primers for TCR Vbeta segments and 13 reverse primers for TCR Jbeta segments. Not all clones reach the TCRdb copy of this immuneACCESS table, which keeps in-frame sequences only. Checked studies attribute under half of the gap to unresolved V genes and leave the rest unexplained. Recorded for this sample are fewer than 70,000 clones; around 70% of them occurred a single time. Jointly, the top ten make up 14% of the sample. The specimen was PBMCs. These receptor sequences come from a male donor in good health and CMV-seropositive.

The chain recombines TRBV10-3 with TRBJ2-3, with 7 bases identical to TRBD2. The germline V gene has CDR1 ENHRY and CDR2 SYGVKD. With V trimmed by 6 bases and J by 0 bases, 0 bases remained unmatched. The CDR3 runs to 13 residues. The CDR3 region is CAIRGLSTDTQYF. The CDR3, as DNA: TGTGCCATCAGGGGACTAAGCACAGATACGCAGTATTTT.

This chain connects TRBV5-1 to TRBJ2-5; the D gene is possibly TRBD1 (6 bases). V lost 1 base, J lost 2 bases, and 12 bases lay in between. Germline values: CDR1 SGHRS, CDR2 YFSETQ. This CDR3 has 15 residues. For the CDR3, the DNA is TGCGCCAGCAGCTTGACCGGGACACGGCAAGAGACCCAGTACTTC. Protein product: CASSLTGTRQETQYF. Full variable domain (rest looked up from reference TRBV5-1 and TRBJ2-5): KAGVTQTPRYLIKTRGQQVTLSCSPISGHRSVSWYQQTPGQGLQFLFEYFSETQRNKGNFPGRFSGRQFSNSRSEMNVSTLELGDSALYLCASSLTGTRQETQYFGPGTRLLVL.

This chain connects TRBV7-2 to TRBJ2-7; 10 positions match TRBD1. CDR1 SGHTA and CDR2 FQGNSA come from the germline V gene. The CDR3 length is 14 residues. V gave up 5 bases and J gave up 4 bases; unmatched junction bases: 5. The CDR3 nucleotides read TGTGCCAGCAGCGGGACAGGGGACGGTTACGAGCAGTACTTC. Protein: CASSGTGDGYEQYF.

The V and J genes are TRBV6-1 and TRBJ2-2, with D possibly matching TRBD2 (5 bases). The CDR3 runs to 14 residues. Deletions cut 7 bases from V and 3 bases from J, with 12 bases between. CDR1 MNHNS and CDR2 SASEGT come from the germline V gene. DNA for the CDR3: TGTGCCAGCAAGCCGGGATCGGACACCGGGGAGCTGTTTTTT. This encodes CASKPGSDTGELFF.

The chain combines TRBV30 with TRBJ1-2; possible D gene TRBD1, 6 bases. This CDR3 has 13 amino acids. Trimming took 8 bases from V and 5 from J, leaving 18 bases between them. From germline, CDR1 is GTSNPN and CDR2 SVGIG (reference sequence). The CDR3 region has the DNA TGTGCCCAGGGGCAGGCAAGTAGTTATGGCTACACCTTC. Amino acids: CAQGQASSYGYTF.

This sequence joins TRBV27 and TRBJ1-2; 9 bases agree with TRBD1. From germline, CDR1 is MNHEY and CDR2 SMNVEV (reference sequence). The CDR3 sequence is 14 residues long. The J segment lost 6 bases and the V segment lost 8 bases, leaving 10 bases of the junction unmatched. DNA for the CDR3: TGTGCCAGCTCTCCCACAGGGGGCGAGAATGGCTACACCTTC. The encoded protein is CASSPTGGENGYTF.

The V gene is TRBV6-6, the J gene TRBJ1-2; D might be TRBD1 (5 bases). This CDR3 is built from 14 residues. In germline, CDR1 is MNHNY, CDR2 SVGAGI (reference sequence). The V end lost 0 bases, the J end lost 7 bases, and 12 bases lay between the germline ends. Written as DNA, the CDR3 is TGTGCCAGCAGTTACTCGACAGAACGCGTTGGCTACACCTTC. Translation gives CASSYSTERVGYTF.

V usage is TRBV5-1 and J usage is TRBJ2-7; 10 bases match TRBD2. This CDR3 comprises 16 residues. Germline CDR1 reads SGHRS; CDR2 reads YFSETQ. Trimming at V came to 1 base and at J to 0 bases, leaving 4 bases not matched to a gene. CDR3: CASSLRSGRASYEQYF. CDR3 bases: TGCGCCAGCAGCTTGAGAAGCGGGAGGGCCTCCTACGAGCAGTACTTC.

The chain recombines TRBV19 with TRBJ2-1, with 8 bases lining up with TRBD2. The CDR3 is made up of 14 amino acids. The germline CDR1 and CDR2 sequences are LNHDA and SQIVND (reference sequence). J lost 4 bases, V lost 5 bases, and 4 bases had no gene match. The CDR3 loop reads CASSPGLGYNEQFF. The CDR3 nucleotides read TGTGCCAGTAGTCCGGGACTAGGATACAATGAGCAGTTCTTC.

There are a few counts of this clone. Other DNA variants within this sample encode the same CDR3. V and J are TRBV15 and TRBJ2-7; 7 positions match TRBD2. The CDR3 is 15 residues long. CDR1 LNHNV and CDR2 YYDKDF come from the germline V gene (reference sequence). J lost 4 bases, V lost 0 bases, and 6 bases had no gene match. The CDR3 is CATSREGGSVYEQYF. In DNA form, the CDR3 reads TGTGCCACCAGCAGAGAAGGCGGGAGCGTATACGAGCAGTACTTC.

The rearrangement joins TRBV5-1 to TRBJ1-1; unclear D gene. Germline CDR1 SGHRS, CDR2 YFSETQ. This CDR3 is 12 amino acids long. The ends were cut back, 6 bases at V and 9 bases at J, with 15 bases in the middle. CDR3 protein: CASNPDSSKAFF. Here the CDR3 DNA reads TGCGCCAGCAACCCGGACTCAAGTAAAGCTTTCTTT.

The chain recombines TRBV6-5 with TRBJ1-5; D unclear. CDR3 length equals 14 residues. The germline V gene encodes CDR1 MNHEY and CDR2 SVGAGI. V lost 6 bases and J lost 6, with 15 bases in between. The CDR3 DNA follows: TGTGCCAGCAGCGTTTTCGGTTTCGGTCAGCCCCAGCATTTT. Translating gives CASSVFGFGQPQHF.

This clone showed up just a few times. The chain is built from TRBV2 and TRBJ1-2; 9 bases are a match to TRBD1. Germline assignment: CDR1 SNHLY and CDR2 FYNNEI. V lost 6 bases and J lost 2; bases outside the gene matches: 4. This CDR3 is 14 amino acids long. The CDR3 DNA reads as TGTGCCAGCAGCAGAGGGACAGGGAACTATGGCTACACCTTC. Translating gives CASSRGTGNYGYTF.

The genes are TRBV7-3 and TRBJ1-2; 12 nucleotides agree with TRBD1. Germline CDR1 SGHTA, CDR2 FQGTGA. Unmatched junction bases numbered 9, after V lost 5 bases and J lost 8 bases. The CDR3 is 15 residues long. CDR3 residues: CASSPGQGASDGYTF. In DNA, the CDR3 is TGTGCCAGCAGCCCGGGACAGGGGGCGTCCGACGGCTACACCTTC.

CDR3 amino acids: CASSTRTVYEQYF. CDR3 bases: TGTGCCAGCAGCACGCGGACAGTCTACGAGCAGTACTTC. This chain uses TRBV7-8 with TRBJ2-7; D might be TRBD1 (6 bases). Trimming stripped 5 bases from V and 3 bases from J, with 11 bases between. The germline V gene has CDR1 SGHVS and CDR2 FQNEAQ. The CDR3 runs 13 residues.

The chain is built from TRBV19 and TRBJ2-7; maybe TRBD1 (5 bases). The germline V gene has CDR1 LNHDA and CDR2 SQIVND (reference sequence). This CDR3 is built from 13 residues. V gave up 4 bases and J gave up 3 bases, with 10 bases separating them. The chain's CDR3 is CASSTTANYEQYF. The CDR3 nucleotides are TGTGCCAGTAGTACGACAGCCAACTACGAGCAGTACTTC.

This chain joins TRBV30 and TRBJ1-1, with D uncertain. The length of the CDR3 is 12 residues. The V and J ends lost 4 bases and 5 bases respectively, with 11 bases between them. Looked up from germline, CDR1 is GTSNPN and CDR2 is SVGIG (reference sequence). The CDR3 sequence is CAWNEGSTEAFF. In DNA form, the CDR3 reads TGTGCCTGGAATGAGGGAAGTACTGAAGCTTTCTTT.

The V call is TRBV7-2, the J call TRBJ1-5; D is perhaps TRBD1 (6 bases). The CDR3 is 13 amino acids. CDR1 SGHTA and CDR2 FQGNSA come from the germline V gene. V was trimmed by 6 bases and J by 8 bases, leaving 14 bases between them. The CDR3 coding sequence is TGTGCCAGCAGAGACGACAGGTGGGAGCCCCAGCATTTT. Residues: CASRDDRWEPQHF.

The genes are TRBV6-5 and TRBJ2-7; D is uncertain. Germline values: CDR1 MNHEY, CDR2 SVGAGI. The CDR3 totals 11 residues. The germline V and J ends were trimmed by 6 bases and 5 bases, with 8 bases remaining between them. The CDR3 loop is CASSVNDEQYF. Here the CDR3 DNA reads TGTGCCAGCAGCGTAAATGACGAGCAGTACTTC.

This clone turned up a few times. The chain joins TRBV6-6 to TRBJ2-7, with 11 bases identical to TRBD2. The CDR3 is 15 residues long. Looked up from germline, CDR1 is MNHNY and CDR2 is SVGAGI (reference sequence). J lost 4 bases, V lost 4 bases, and 6 bases had no gene match. The CDR3 spells CASSSIAGGPYEQYF. In nucleotides, the CDR3 is TGTGCCAGCAGTTCTATAGCGGGAGGGCCTTACGAGCAGTACTTC.

CDR3 DNA: TGTGCCAGTAGCCCCGACATAATTTTCTACGAGCAGTACTTC. Translating it yields CASSPDIIFYEQYF. This chain uses TRBV19 with TRBJ2-7; D unresolved. Germline-derived CDR1 and CDR2 are LNHDA and SQIVND (reference sequence). The ends were cut back, 6 bases at V and 3 bases at J, with 15 bases in the middle. The CDR3 runs 14 residues.

V and J are TRBV6-6 and TRBJ2-1; TRBD2 agrees at 12 bases. The germline V gene encodes CDR1 MNHNY and CDR2 SVGAGI (reference sequence). J lost 2 bases, V lost 4 bases, and 3 bases had no gene match. The CDR3 sequence is 16 residues long. The CDR3: CASSFWTSGAYNEQFF. CDR3 DNA sequence: TGTGCCAGCAGTTTCTGGACTAGCGGGGCCTACAATGAGCAGTTCTTC.

The sample holds a few counts of this clone. CDR3 nucleotide sequence: TGTGCCAGCAGTTACTGGGGCCTCTATGGCTACACCTTC. Residues: CASSYWGLYGYTF. The chain combines TRBV6-5 with TRBJ1-2, with TRBD1 as a possible D gene (5 bases). CDR1 MNHEY and CDR2 SVGAGI come from the germline V gene. The germline V and J ends were trimmed by 1 base and 4 bases, with 7 bases remaining between them. This CDR3 has 13 amino acids.

This clone has more than one count but fewer than ten. The chain recombines TRBV10-1 with TRBJ2-1; 13 nucleotides line up with TRBD2. The length of the CDR3 is 16 residues. CDR1 and CDR2 from the germline V gene are WNHNN and SYGVQD (reference sequence). Trimming at V came to 6 bases and at J to 5 bases, leaving 7 bases not matched to a gene. The CDR3 spells CASSIGLAGVNNEQFF. CDR3 sequence (DNA): TGCGCCAGCAGCATAGGACTAGCGGGAGTCAACAATGAGCAGTTCTTC.